These T cell receptor beta chains were read from a single sample in a study of tissue T cells after allogeneic stem cell transplantation. Libraries were prepared by immunoSEQ multiplex PCR; TCRdb keeps only in-frame clonotypes and omits some of them. The sample holds roughly 42,000 clones, just under 95% seen once. The sequencing here drew on blood, taken before transplantation. The source is a woman aged 40-70 years who later had graft-versus-host disease after an allogeneic stem cell transplant. The CDR3 runs from the conserved cysteine through the conserved F or W. The order of the fields is J gene, V gene, clone size, D gene, CDR3 DNA, CDR3 protein. D genes are given only for firm matches. For some rows the clone size is stated as once, few or many, or as a class when expanded; others skip it.

TRBJ2-7 | TRBV11-2 | . | TRBD1 | TGTGCCAGCAGCTTAGGGACAGGATCAACCTACGAGCAGTACTTC | CASSLGTGSTYEQYF
TRBJ1-1 | TRBV19 | . | . | TGTGCCAGTAGTCCGACAGGTTTCATGAACACTGAAGCTTTCTTT | CASSPTGFMNTEAFF
TRBJ2-7 | TRBV11-2 | . | . | TGTGCCAGCAGCCCCAAGGGCTCTTTTTCTTACTTC | CASSPKGSFSYF
TRBJ2-1 | TRBV12-1 | . | . | TGTGCCAGCAGCCCCCGACTAGCGGGATCGTCCTACAATGAGCAGTTCTTC | CASSPRLAGSSYNEQFF
TRBJ2-7 | TRBV5-6 | . | . | TGTGCCAGCAGTAAAATCTCTCGGGCTCCCGTAACCTACGAGCAGTACTTC | CASSKISRAPVTYEQYF
TRBJ2-2 | TRBV12-5 | . | . | TGTGCTAGTGGTTTAAAGTTTAGCGGGAACACCGGGGAGCTGTTTTTT | CASGLKFSGNTGELFF
TRBJ1-1 | TRBV6-6 | . | TRBD1 | TGTGCCAGCAGTTATGGACAGGGGGTGGGCACTGAAGCTTTCTTT | CASSYGQGVGTEAFF
TRBJ2-3 | TRBV30 | few | . | TGTGCCTGGAAGGGTGGCCGGGGTGGCGATACGCAGTATTTT | CAWKGGRGGDTQYF
TRBJ1-1 | TRBV7-9 | . | . | TGTGCCAGCAGCTTATCAATGACGGCTTTCTTT | CASSLSMTAFF
TRBJ2-2 | TRBV11-2 | . | . | TGTGCCAGCAGTCCCGTGGGGTCCCGGGGCACCGGGGAGCTGTTTTTT | CASSPVGSRGTGELFF
TRBJ2-2 | TRBV7-2 | . | . | TGTGCCAGCAGCCAACTGGGGCGCGGACACACCGGGGAGCTGTTTTTT | CASSQLGRGHTGELFF
TRBJ1-3 | TRBV5-4 | . | . | TGTGCCAGCAGCTTGGGTCCTGCAAGCGGAAACACCATATATTTT | CASSLGPASGNTIYF
TRBJ2-1 | TRBV11-2 | . | . | TGTGCCAGCAGCCCCCGAAATGAGCAGTTCTTC | CASSPRNEQFF
TRBJ2-7 | TRBV6-1 | . | TRBD2 | TGTGCCAGCAGTGAAAGGGAGGGCAGGGCGTCCTTC | CASSEREGRASF
TRBJ2-1 | TRBV15 | . | TRBD2 | TGTGCCACCAGCAGAATACCGGGGGGTTCCAATGAGCAGTTCTTC | CATSRIPGGSNEQFF
TRBJ1-2 | TRBV28 | . | . | TGTGCCAGCAGCCGACCCACAGGGTCTAACTATGGCTACACCTTC | CASSRPTGSNYGYTF
TRBJ2-1 | TRBV7-8 | . | TRBD2 | TGTGCCAGCAGCGTGGGACTAGCGAAACACAATGAGCAGTTCTTC | CASSVGLAKHNEQFF
TRBJ1-2 | TRBV27 | . | TRBD1 | TGTGCCAGCAGAGGGACAGGGAAGGTAGGCTACACCTTC | CASRGTGKVGYTF
TRBJ2-1 | TRBV25-1 | once | . | TGTGCCAGCAGTGGCTCCTCAGGGCCCGAGCAGTTCTTC | CASSGSSGPEQFF
TRBJ2-1 | TRBV11-2 | few | TRBD2 | TGTGCCAGCAGCTTAATCGGGACTAGCGGCTCCTACAATGAGCAGTTCTTC | CASSLIGTSGSYNEQFF
TRBJ2-1 | TRBV4-3 | . | . | TGCGCCAGCAGCCGGGGCGGAGGGAGTTACTACAATGAGCAGTTCTTC | CASSRGGGSYYNEQFF
TRBJ1-5 | TRBV18 | few | . | TGTGCCAGCTCAGCTGGAGGGGACCAGCCCCAGCATTTT | CASSAGGDQPQHF
TRBJ2-3 | TRBV27 | . | . | TGTGCCAGCAGTTTGGGGGAAGATACGCAGTATTTT | CASSLGEDTQYF
TRBJ2-1 | TRBV27 | . | . | TGTGCCAGCAGACCAGGACTTTCCAGGGAGTTCTTC | CASRPGLSREFF
TRBJ2-3 | TRBV3-1/TRBV3-2 | . | . | TGTGCCAGCAGCCAAGGGGGAGATACGCAGTATTTT | CASSQGGDTQYF
TRBJ1-4 | TRBV5-6 | . | . | TGTGCCAGCAGCTTCGGCGATGAAAAACTGTTTTTT | CASSFGDEKLFF
TRBJ2-7 | TRBV3-1/TRBV3-2 | . | . | TGTGCCAGCAGCGTAGCTAGTGGCTACGAGCAGTACTTC | CASSVASGYEQYF
TRBJ1-2 | TRBV30 | . | . | TGTGCCTGGAGTTGGCGGCACTCCACTAACTATGGCTACACCTTC | CAWSWRHSTNYGYTF
TRBJ2-7 | TRBV2 | . | TRBD2 | TGTGCCAGCAGCCCGTCGGGACTAGTAAACTACGAGCAGTACTTC | CASSPSGLVNYEQYF
TRBJ1-4 | TRBV4-3 | once | . | TGCGCCAGCAGCCAGGGAGGTGGAGCAGTAAGTGAAAAACTGTTTTTT | CASSQGGGAVSEKLFF
TRBJ2-7 | TRBV7-6 | . | . | TGTGCCAGCAGCTTGGAGAGCTCCTACGAGCAGTACTTC | CASSLESSYEQYF
TRBJ2-7 | TRBV14 | . | . | TGTGCCAGCAGCCAAGGTTCGGGCTTCTACGAGCAGTACTTC | CASSQGSGFYEQYF
TRBJ2-3 | TRBV6-5 | . | . | TGTGCCAGCAGTTACGTCGATACGCAGTATTTT | CASSYVDTQYF
TRBJ2-7 | TRBV30 | . | . | TGTGCCTGGAGTTCGCAGGGGTACGAGCAGTACTTC | CAWSSQGYEQYF
TRBJ1-3 | TRBV9 | few | . | TGTGCCAGCAGCCAGGGAACTGTTCGAAACACCATATATTTT | CASSQGTVRNTIYF
TRBJ2-7 | TRBV19 | . | TRBD1 | TGTGCCAGTAGTATAGGTGCCGGACAGGGCATCTACGAGCAGTACTTC | CASSIGAGQGIYEQYF
TRBJ2-5 | TRBV4-1 | . | . | TGCGCCAGCAGCCAAGGGAATGGGGAGACCCAGTACTTC | CASSQGNGETQYF
TRBJ2-3 | TRBV28 | . | . | TGTGCCAGCAGTTTATTCGGGGGAAGCACAGATACGCAGTATTTT | CASSLFGGSTDTQYF
TRBJ2-3 | TRBV7-3 | . | TRBD2 | TGTGCCAGCAGCTCAGGACTAGCTACAGATACGCAGTATTTT | CASSSGLATDTQYF
TRBJ2-2 | TRBV5-1 | . | TRBD2 | TGCGCCAGCAGAAACCTAGCGGTAGGGGAGCTGTTTTTT | CASRNLAVGELFF
TRBJ2-3 | TRBV5-1 | . | . | TGCGCCAGCAGCTCTTGGACTAAGGCCACAGATACGCAGTATTTT | CASSSWTKATDTQYF
TRBJ2-3 | TRBV4-1 | . | . | TGCGCCAGCAGGATGGACGCAGATACGCAGTATTTT | CASRMDADTQYF
TRBJ1-2 | TRBV4-3 | . | TRBD1 | TGCGCCAGCAGCCATGCCGACAGGGTGCATGGCTACACCTTC | CASSHADRVHGYTF
TRBJ2-5 | TRBV6-2/TRBV6-3 | . | . | TGTGCCAGCAGTACGAGTGGGGTCCAAGAGACCCAGTACTTC | CASSTSGVQETQYF
TRBJ1-1 | TRBV4-3 | . | . | TGCGCCAGCGGCCCGGGACAGAACACTGAAGCTTTCTTT | CASGPGQNTEAFF
TRBJ1-2 | TRBV9 | few | TRBD1 | TGTGCCAGCAGCGTAGAGGGGGCTAAGGGCTACACCTTC | CASSVEGAKGYTF
TRBJ2-5 | TRBV5-1 | . | . | TGCGCCAGCAGCTTGTCCTGGCGGGAGACCCAGTACTTC | CASSLSWRETQYF
TRBJ2-2 | TRBV28 | . | . | TGTGCCAGCAGTTTATTCCAGGGGCGAAACACCGGGGAGCTGTTTTTT | CASSLFQGRNTGELFF
TRBJ2-1 | TRBV7-2 | . | TRBD2 | TGTGCCAGCAGCTTAAGTAGCGGGACTGAGCAGTTCTTC | CASSLSSGTEQFF
TRBJ1-2 | TRBV19 | . | TRBD1 | TGTGCCAGTCGCAGGGGGGACTATGGCTACACCTTC | CASRRGDYGYTF
TRBJ1-2 | TRBV19 | . | TRBD1 | TGTGCCAGTAGTCCCGGAGGGGGCGGATATGGCTACACCTTC | CASSPGGGGYGYTF
TRBJ2-5 | TRBV10-3 | once | . | TGTGCCATCAGTGAGTCGGGTAGGCTGGGGGAGACCCAGTACTTC | CAISESGRLGETQYF
TRBJ2-1 | TRBV5-1 | . | . | TGCGCCAGCAATCTGGGTATGACCTACAATGAGCAGTTCTTC | CASNLGMTYNEQFF
TRBJ2-1 | TRBV5-1 | once | TRBD2 | TGCGCCAGCAGCTTGCCGGCGGGAGGGCCGGATGAGCAGTTCTTC | CASSLPAGGPDEQFF
TRBJ2-1 | TRBV24-1 | . | . | TGTGCCACCAGTGCTCCCAAGGGGGCTGGGGAGGGAAATGAGCAGTTCTTC | CATSAPKGAGEGNEQFF
TRBJ2-5 | TRBV28 | . | . | TGTGCCAGCAGTTTAATGGAGTACCAAGAGACCCAGTACTTC | CASSLMEYQETQYF
TRBJ1-4 | TRBV18 | . | . | TGTGCCAGCTCACCCCCCCAGACTGGAAAACTGTTTTTT | CASSPPQTGKLFF
TRBJ1-2 | TRBV7-2 | . | TRBD1 | TGTGCCAGCAGCTTAGAGACCTCAGGGGGCTATGGCTACACCTTC | CASSLETSGGYGYTF
TRBJ2-1 | TRBV5-1 | . | . | TGCGCCAGCAGCCTGTTAGGAAGTTTGGGCTCCTACAATGAGCAGTTCTTC | CASSLLGSLGSYNEQFF